Listed below are T cell receptor beta chains from one sample, sequenced in a study of response to subunit inactivated influenza vaccine. MiXCR, run by TCRdb on the RT-PCR reads, gives a single entry per CDR3 protein. The sample lists about 780,000 distinct CDR3 sequences; approximately 17% were seen once. The sample consisted of PBMCs from blood, taken about 5 days after vaccination. The receptors here all came from a man aged 45 to 65 who received an inactivated influenza vaccine. CDR3s include the opening cysteine and the closing phenylalanine or tryptophan. Fields, in order: V gene, D gene, clone size, J gene, CDR3 DNA, CDR3 protein. A D gene is named only where the DNA matches it firmly. Rows may omit the clone size; those that give it use once, few, many or a size class.

V: TRBV14; D: -; size: few; J: TRBJ1-2; DNA: TGTGCCAGCAGCCAAGACCGTTCCTCTTACACCTTC; CDR3: CASSQDRSSYTF
V: TRBV20-1; D: TRBD2; size: few; J: TRBJ2-7; DNA: TGCAGTGCTTTAGCGGGAGGGAAGTCCTACGAGCAGTACTTC; CDR3: CSALAGGKSYEQYF
V: TRBV5-1; D: -; size: -; J: TRBJ2-2; DNA: TGCGCCAGCAGCCGGACCCCACTGAACACCGGGGAGCTGTTTTTT; CDR3: CASSRTPLNTGELFF
V: TRBV6-1; D: -; size: few; J: TRBJ2-1; DNA: TGTGCCAGCAGATCCCCCCGGGACCGCTCCTACAATGAGCAGTTCTTC; CDR3: CASRSPRDRSYNEQFF
V: TRBV4-1; D: TRBD2; size: -; J: TRBJ2-7; DNA: TGCGCCAGCAGCCGGGGACTAGCGGGGGGCACCTACGAGCAGTACTTC; CDR3: CASSRGLAGGTYEQYF
V: TRBV4-1; D: -; size: -; J: TRBJ1-4; DNA: TGCGCCAGCAGCAAACCCCTTGGCAGGGGATTTGAAAAACTGTTTTTT; CDR3: CASSKPLGRGFEKLFF
V: TRBV12-3/TRBV12-4; D: -; size: few; J: TRBJ2-7; DNA: TGTGCCAGCACCATAACCTTCTCCTACGAGCAGTACTTC; CDR3: CASTITFSYEQYF
V: TRBV4-3; D: -; size: -; J: TRBJ2-3; DNA: TGCGCCAGCAGCCAAGTTTCTATCGTCGGCAGGGGCATCACAGATACGCAGTATTTT; CDR3: CASSQVSIVGRGITDTQYF
V: TRBV13; D: -; size: few; J: TRBJ2-5; DNA: TGTGCCAGCAGCTGGAACCTCTTGGAGACCCAGTACTTC; CDR3: CASSWNLLETQYF
V: TRBV20-1; D: TRBD1; size: few; J: TRBJ2-1; DNA: TGCAGTGCTCTCCGGGACAGAGATGAGCAGTTCTTC; CDR3: CSALRDRDEQFF
V: TRBV24-1; D: -; size: -; J: TRBJ2-5; DNA: TGTGCCACCAGTGATGAGGACGGCAGGGGAAAAGAGACCCAGTACTTC; CDR3: CATSDEDGRGKETQYF
V: TRBV20-1; D: TRBD1; size: -; J: TRBJ2-5; DNA: TGCAGTGCTAGACCAAGAGCCGGGACAGGGAAACCGGAGACCCAGTACTTT; CDR3: CSARPRAGTGKPETQYF
V: TRBV4-3; D: -; size: -; J: TRBJ2-7; DNA: TGCGCCAGCAGCCACGGTAGTCTAGCTGAGCAGTACTTC; CDR3: CASSHGSLAEQYF
V: TRBV30; D: TRBD1; size: -; J: TRBJ1-2; DNA: TGTGCCTGTGACAGGGGGAACTATGGCTACACCTTC; CDR3: CACDRGNYGYTF
V: TRBV6-1; D: -; size: -; J: TRBJ2-7; DNA: TGTGCCAGCACCCCCGGGACACCCTACGAGCAGTACTTC; CDR3: CASTPGTPYEQYF
V: TRBV10-2; D: -; size: few; J: TRBJ2-7; DNA: TGCGCCAGCAGTGAGGGGGGGGCTTCCTACGAGCAGTACTTC; CDR3: CASSEGGASYEQYF
V: TRBV28; D: -; size: few; J: TRBJ2-7; DNA: TGTGCCAGCAGTCAAACAGGCGCGCAGTACTTC; CDR3: CASSQTGAQYF